Here is one T cell receptor (beta chain) with its context. The CDR3 loop spans 16 amino acids. The junction had 6 bases not matched to a gene; V was cut back by 5 bases and J by 2 bases. Germline assignment: CDR1 KGHSH and CDR2 LQKENI. The source of the sample is a study of shared clonotypes between healthy human individuals. Study at large: Each donor had three CD4 naive, three CD4 memory, two CD8 naive and one CD8 memory plate.

Data came from immunoSEQ multiplex PCR; TCRdb stores just in-frame clones and leaves some out. The sample consists of over a million clones, roughly 70% of them appearing once. The sample was memory CD4+ T cells sorted from blood. The subset: CD45RA-negative fraction. The chain carries TRBV18 and TRBJ2-3; 11 nucleotides agree with TRBD1. The receptor was isolated from a man aged 18 to 29 in good health. The CDR3 sequence: CASSAGQGVSTDTQYF. The CDR3 DNA is TGTGCCAGCTCAGCGGGACAGGGGGTTTCCACAGATACGCAGTATTTT. The entire variable domain, with the rest obtained from reference TRBV18 and TRBJ2-3, is as follows: NAGVMQNPRHLVRRRGQEARLRCSPMKGHSHVYWYRQLPEEGLKFMVYLQKENIIDESGMPKERFSAEFPKEGPSILRIQQVVRGDSAAYFCASSAGQGVSTDTQYFGPGTRLTVL.